This T cell receptor beta chain originates from a study of blood T cell repertoires in COVID-19. Study as a whole: In each case, the material was cDNA or gDNA derived from T cells, B-cell-depleted T cells, or PBMCs.

V gave up 0 bases and J gave up 7 bases; unmatched junction bases: 11. In germline, CDR1 is SGHRS, CDR2 YFSETQ. The CDR3 spans 16 residues. In the original processing: Cell counts per sample came from amplifying reference gene primers. The data were produced by immunoSEQ multiplex PCR, yet TCRdb's version contains in-frame clones alone and is incomplete. The V and J calls and clone size were taken over from that table, and D and trimming were inferred from the DNA. This table has about 190,000 clones, roughly nine tenths appearing once. V usage is TRBV5-1 and J usage is TRBJ1-2; 8 bases are a match to TRBD1. The clonotype comes from a man under 40 with acute or convalescent COVID-19. The sequenced sample was peripheral blood. The CDR3 DNA reads as TGCGCCAGCAGCTTGGGTAAAGGGACAGGCGTAGTTGGCTACACCTTC. This codes for CASSLGKGTGVVGYTF.